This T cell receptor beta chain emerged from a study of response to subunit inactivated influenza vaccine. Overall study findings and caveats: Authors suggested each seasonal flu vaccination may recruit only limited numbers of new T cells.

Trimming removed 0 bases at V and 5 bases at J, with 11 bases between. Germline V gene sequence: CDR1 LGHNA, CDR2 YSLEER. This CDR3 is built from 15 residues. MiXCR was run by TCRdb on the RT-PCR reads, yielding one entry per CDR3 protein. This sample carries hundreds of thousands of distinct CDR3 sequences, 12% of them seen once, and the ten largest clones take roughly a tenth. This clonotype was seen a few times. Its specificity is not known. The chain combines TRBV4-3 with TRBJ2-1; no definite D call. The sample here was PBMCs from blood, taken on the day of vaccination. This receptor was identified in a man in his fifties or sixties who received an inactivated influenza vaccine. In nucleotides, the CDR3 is TGCGCCAGCAGCCAAGAAGTGTCTACCCACAATGAGCAGTTCTTC. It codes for CASSQEVSTHNEQFF.